This T cell receptor (beta chain) was captured in a study of T cell repertoires in cytomegalovirus infection. For this clonotype: What it binds is unknown.

This CDR3 comprises 11 residues. Between the trimmed V and J ends, which lost 7 bases and 3 bases, there was a span of 7 bases. Germline CDR1 and CDR2: MNHNS and SASEGT. Each CDR3 protein gets one entry after TCRdb re-called the reads with MiXCR. The sample records approximately 730,000 distinct CDR3 sequences, under 35% being singletons. The receptor comes from a human donor in good health (CMV status not recorded). Some clones in this sample may be carry-over from other donors' samples. The rearrangement joins TRBV6-1 to TRBJ2-7; D remains ambiguous. The source was cultured CD8+ T cells from PBMCs, collected from culture after CMV antigen stimulation. The CDR3 here is CASKGGYEQYV. The CDR3 bases are TGTGCCAGCAAGGGCGGCTACGAGCAGTACGTC.